The sequence of this T cell receptor (beta chain) was determined in a study of TIL therapy for anti-PD-1-resistant metastatic lung cancer (dated by TCRdb to about 2021). Notes on the research overall: Tumors were harvested prior to any PD-1/PD-L1 blockade, after which nivolumab was administered to patients, and lymphodepletion, expanded TIL infusion and IL-2 were given to patients who progressed. Most of the cohort had lung adenocarcinoma, a few tumors were EGFR-mutant and two were ALK-rearranged, and half of the patients were current or former smokers. Across the cohort, whole-exome sequencing showed a median non-synonymous tumor mutation burden of less than 1.7 mutations per megabase. Clonotypes were tracked across tumor, expanded TIL product and serial blood samples by T cell receptor beta sequencing of tumor and peripheral blood. A median age of approximately 50 years (range about 35-75) and a median tumor PD-L1 proportion score of roughly 5.8% were recorded among enrolled patients.

This sample's time point label indicates: pre-treatment sample, taken before nivolumab and TIL therapy. Adults with stage 4 NSCLC were enrolled from October 2017 to January 2020 in a dual-center phase I trial. Samples came from a single-arm, open-label phase I trial of tumor-infiltrating lymphocyte therapy with nivolumab in advanced non-small cell lung cancer. Blood mononuclear cells from EDTA tubes were separated on a Ficoll gradient and snap-frozen as pellets, and DNA was extracted from the cells using a Qiagen mini-prep kit. As to this clone: What antigen it recognizes has not been identified. No clone much larger than this one lies a single base away; base qualities are absent.

The immunoSEQ v3 hsTCRB kit was used to amplify TCR beta CDR3 regions from genomic DNA through bias-controlled multiplex PCR. The TCR libraries were sequenced on an Illumina NextSeq 500 to 2 million or so read pairs for survey level or about 5-6.5 million read pairs for deep level. The published analysis was carried out like this. V, D and J genes were assigned, non-productive sequences were removed, and clonality was reported by immunoSEQ Analyzer software. To compare repertoires between infused TIL and blood, productive Simpson clonality was used along with the Morisita overlap index of productive TRB rearrangements. Absolute clonotype counts in blood were estimated by multiplying the lymphocyte count by the CD3+ fraction and by the productive frequency of the clone. The immuneACCESS repertoire file appears here via TCRdb, limited to in-frame rearrangements. These files lack a portion of the clones; in checked studies, under half of the deficit traces to unresolved V genes, and the cause of the others is not known. V, J and clone size derive from that table, while D and trimming were established from the DNA sequence. For this sample there are under 60,000 clones; 86% appear just once. Approximately 5.1% of the sample is in the top ten clones.

The full study reports these points: The study protocol defined all tumor marker inferences as exploratory. Infused TIL clonotypes partially replaced the baseline peripheral repertoire then decayed over months, with no apparent association between persistence and response. Generalizability was limited because the cohort was highly selected, with more treatment-naive, never-smoker and oncogene-addicted patients included than is typical.

From the cysteine up to the phenylalanine, the CDR3 has a length of 17 residues. Just the 51-base CDR3 DNA is kept, in frame starting at base 1. The germline V end is reduced by 3 bases and the J end by 7 bases; junction bases left unmatched: 13. The CDR1 and CDR2 encoded by the germline V gene are SGHRS and YFSETQ. Source: blood, taken at baseline. In this chain, TRBV5-1 is recombined with TRBJ1-6; the junction holds 7 bases that match TRBD1. The sequence was collected from a person aged 25-85 years with non-small cell lung cancer. The CDR3 sequence is CASSSSFLTGRNSPLHF. DNA sequence: TGCGCCAGCAGCTCCTCGTTCCTGACAGGGAGAAATTCACCCCTCCACTTT.